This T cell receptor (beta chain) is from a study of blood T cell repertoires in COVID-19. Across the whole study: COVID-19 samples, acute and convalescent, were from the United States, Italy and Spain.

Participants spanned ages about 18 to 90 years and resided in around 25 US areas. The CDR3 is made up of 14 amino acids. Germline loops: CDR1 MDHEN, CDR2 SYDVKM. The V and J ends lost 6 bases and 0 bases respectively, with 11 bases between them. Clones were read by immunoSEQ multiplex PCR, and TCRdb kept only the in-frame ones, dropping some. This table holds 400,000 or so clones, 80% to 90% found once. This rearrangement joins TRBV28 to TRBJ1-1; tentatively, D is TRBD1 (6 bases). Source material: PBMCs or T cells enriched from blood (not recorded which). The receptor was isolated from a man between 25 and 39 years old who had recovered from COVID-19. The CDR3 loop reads CASRPGTMNTEAFF. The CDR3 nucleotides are TGTGCCAGCAGACCCGGGACAATGAACACTGAAGCTTTCTTT.